This is a list of T cell receptor beta chains from one sample in a study of blood T cell repertoires in COVID-19. Assay used: immunoSEQ multiplex PCR; TCRdb lists only in-frame clones, some missing. The table has roughly 90,000 clones, 80% to 90% seen once. The sequencing input was peripheral blood. Receptors originate from a woman older than 75 with active COVID-19. The CDR3 runs from the conserved cysteine through the conserved F or W. The order of the fields is J gene, clone size, V gene, D gene, CDR3 protein, CDR3 DNA. D genes are given only for firm matches. Clone sizes are given selectively: once, few, many, or a class where the clone is expanded.

J: TRBJ1-1
size: -
V: TRBV4-3
D: TRBD1
CDR3: CASSQDLRGTGSTEAFF
DNA: TGCGCCAGCAGCCAAGATCTTCGGGGGACAGGGAGTACTGAAGCTTTCTTT

J: TRBJ1-5
size: few
V: TRBV7-9
D: -
CDR3: CASSSYVLDNQPQHF
DNA: TGTGCCAGCAGTTCCTATGTCCTTGACAATCAGCCCCAGCATTTT

J: TRBJ2-3
size: -
V: TRBV19
D: TRBD2
CDR3: CASSNSAGVRGTQYF
DNA: TGTGCCAGTAGTAATTCGGCGGGAGTTCGAGGTACGCAGTATTTT

J: TRBJ2-3
size: -
V: TRBV10-3
D: -
CDR3: CAMSGNEVGAPTDTQYF
DNA: TGTGCCATGTCCGGGAACGAGGTAGGAGCGCCCACAGATACGCAGTATTTT

J: TRBJ1-4
size: -
V: TRBV5-4
D: -
CDR3: CASSLRHTTNEKLFF
DNA: TGTGCCAGCAGCCTCCGACATACAACTAATGAAAAACTGTTTTTT

J: TRBJ2-1
size: -
V: TRBV7-7
D: TRBD2
CDR3: CASSNEREASYNEQFF
DNA: TGTGCTAGCAGCAATGAGCGGGAGGCCTCCTACAATGAGCAGTTCTTC

J: TRBJ2-1
size: -
V: TRBV4-3
D: -
CDR3: CASSQPGGRWVNEQFF
DNA: TGCGCCAGCAGCCAACCCGGAGGACGGTGGGTAAATGAGCAGTTCTTC

J: TRBJ1-2
size: -
V: TRBV7-2
D: TRBD1
CDR3: CASSSGWRTGGRNYGYTF
DNA: TGTGCCAGCAGCTCCGGCTGGAGGACAGGGGGAAGGAACTATGGCTACACCTTC

J: TRBJ2-7
size: once
V: TRBV3-1/TRBV3-2
D: -
CDR3: CASSQDSGEDKSGRSYEQYF
DNA: TGTGCCAGCAGCCAAGATTCGGGGGAGGACAAATCCGGCAGGAGCTACGAGCAGTACTTC

J: TRBJ2-3
size: -
V: TRBV7-3
D: TRBD2
CDR3: CASSKAGEGTQYF
DNA: TGTGCCAGCTCCAAGGCGGGAGAAGGTACGCAGTATTTT

J: TRBJ1-2
size: -
V: TRBV6-5
D: -
CDR3: CASRSEQGTGYTF
DNA: TGTGCCAGCAGATCAGAACAGGGAACTGGCTACACCTTC

J: TRBJ2-1
size: -
V: TRBV27
D: TRBD1
CDR3: CASSLSGTGANEQFF
DNA: TGTGCCAGCAGTTTATCGGGGACAGGGGCGAATGAGCAGTTCTTC

J: TRBJ2-2
size: -
V: TRBV6-2/TRBV6-3
D: TRBD1
CDR3: CASSSGGATGELFF
DNA: TGTGCCAGCAGTTCAGGGGGCGCAACCGGGGAGCTGTTTTTT

J: TRBJ2-3
size: -
V: TRBV5-1
D: -
CDR3: CASSSPSDTQYF
DNA: TGCGCCAGCAGCTCCCCCTCTGATACGCAGTATTTT

J: TRBJ1-5
size: -
V: TRBV28
D: -
CDR3: CASRFSGQPQHF
DNA: TGTGCCAGTCGATTCTCAGGTCAGCCCCAGCATTTT

J: TRBJ2-4
size: -
V: TRBV2
D: TRBD1
CDR3: CASSTATGQKIQYF
DNA: TGTGCCAGCAGCACCGCTACGGGACAGAAAATTCAGTACTTC

J: TRBJ2-3
size: -
V: TRBV27
D: TRBD2
CDR3: CASSFGTNTDTQYF
DNA: TGTGCCAGCAGTTTCGGGACTAACACAGATACGCAGTATTTT

J: TRBJ1-2
size: -
V: TRBV10-3
D: TRBD1
CDR3: CAISSRGDYGYTF
DNA: TGTGCCATCAGTAGCAGGGGGGACTATGGCTACACCTTC

J: TRBJ2-5
size: -
V: TRBV11-3
D: TRBD2
CDR3: CASSPGGAGGGETQYF
DNA: TGTGCCAGCAGCCCCGGCGGAGCGGGAGGAGGAGAGACCCAGTACTTC

J: TRBJ2-2
size: -
V: TRBV19
D: TRBD2
CDR3: CASSVGLAGEAGELFF
DNA: TGTGCCAGTAGTGTTGGACTAGCGGGAGAGGCCGGGGAGCTGTTTTTT

J: TRBJ2-7
size: -
V: TRBV2
D: TRBD2
CDR3: CASIGGRYEQYF
DNA: TGTGCCAGCATAGGCGGGAGATACGAGCAGTACTTC

J: TRBJ2-7
size: once
V: TRBV19
D: -
CDR3: CASSKSFPSSYEQYF
DNA: TGTGCCAGTAGTAAGAGCTTCCCGAGCTCCTACGAGCAGTACTTC

J: TRBJ2-1
size: -
V: TRBV4-2
D: TRBD2
CDR3: CASSQGATSGRSYNEQFF
DNA: TGTGCCAGCAGCCAAGGAGCCACTAGCGGGAGGTCCTACAATGAGCAGTTCTTC

J: TRBJ2-2
size: -
V: TRBV28
D: TRBD2
CDR3: CASRLAGLPTGELFF
DNA: TGTGCCAGCAGACTAGCGGGACTACCCACCGGGGAGCTGTTTTTT

J: TRBJ2-2
size: -
V: TRBV6-1
D: -
CDR3: CASSDLPGLVNTGELFF
DNA: TGTGCCAGCAGTGATCTCCCGGGACTGGTGAACACCGGGGAGCTGTTTTTT

J: TRBJ2-7
size: -
V: TRBV28
D: -
CDR3: CASSFTGRYEQYF
DNA: TGTGCCAGCAGTTTCACAGGCCGCTACGAGCAGTACTTC

J: TRBJ2-5
size: few
V: TRBV20-1
D: -
CDR3: CSASSRGQETQYF
DNA: TGCAGTGCTAGTTCCAGGGGCCAAGAGACCCAGTACTTC

J: TRBJ2-3
size: -
V: TRBV2
D: TRBD2
CDR3: CASSDPGLAGTDTQYF
DNA: TGTGCCAGCAGTGACCCGGGACTAGCGGGTACAGATACGCAGTATTTT

J: TRBJ2-1
size: once
V: TRBV4-1
D: -
CDR3: CASSQARLAGSYNEQFF
DNA: TGCGCCAGCAGCCAAGCGAGGTTGGCGGGATCCTACAATGAGCAGTTCTTC

J: TRBJ2-1
size: -
V: TRBV4-1
D: -
CDR3: CASSQVADSYNEQFF
DNA: TGCGCCAGCAGCCAAGTAGCGGACTCCTACAATGAGCAGTTCTTC

J: TRBJ2-1
size: -
V: TRBV28
D: -
CDR3: CASSLYRGDSYNEQFF
DNA: TGTGCCAGCAGTTTATATCGCGGGGACTCCTACAATGAGCAGTTCTTC

J: TRBJ1-3
size: -
V: TRBV19
D: TRBD1
CDR3: CASSSPGQKNGNTIYF
DNA: TGTGCCAGTAGTTCCCCGGGACAGAAAAATGGAAACACCATATATTTT

J: TRBJ2-2
size: -
V: TRBV4-1
D: -
CDR3: CASSQDTAFSGPGELFF
DNA: TGCGCCAGCAGCCAAGATACAGCGTTTAGCGGACCCGGGGAGCTGTTTTTT

J: TRBJ2-7
size: -
V: TRBV28
D: TRBD2
CDR3: CASNPRLAGHQVLYEQYF
DNA: TGTGCCAGCAATCCGAGGCTAGCGGGACACCAAGTCCTCTACGAGCAGTACTTC

J: TRBJ2-3
size: -
V: TRBV28
D: TRBD2
CDR3: CASILTSGSTDTQYF
DNA: TGTGCCAGCATCTTGACTAGCGGCAGCACAGATACGCAGTATTTT

J: TRBJ1-2
size: -
V: TRBV4-3
D: TRBD1
CDR3: CASSHLVGQGYGYTF
DNA: TGCGCCAGCAGCCACTTAGTGGGACAGGGCTATGGCTACACCTTC

J: TRBJ2-1
size: once
V: TRBV27
D: TRBD2
CDR3: CASSFRRLAGGYNEQFF
DNA: TGTGCCAGCAGTTTTCGGAGGCTAGCGGGAGGGTACAATGAGCAGTTCTTC

J: TRBJ2-2
size: -
V: TRBV7-2
D: -
CDR3: CASSQRSRANTGELFF
DNA: TGTGCCAGCAGCCAAAGGAGCCGAGCGAACACCGGGGAGCTGTTTTTT

J: TRBJ2-5
size: -
V: TRBV7-8
D: TRBD1
CDR3: CASSPPSAGQGAETQYF
DNA: TGTGCCAGCAGCCCCCCTTCCGCCGGACAGGGGGCAGAGACCCAGTACTTC

J: TRBJ1-5
size: -
V: TRBV7-2
D: TRBD1
CDR3: CASSFLGQGSNQPQHF
DNA: TGTGCCAGCAGCTTTCTGGGACAGGGCAGCAATCAGCCCCAGCATTTT

J: TRBJ2-3
size: -
V: TRBV6-2/TRBV6-3
D: TRBD2
CDR3: CASSYGLRTSGRLGDTQYF
DNA: TGTGCCAGCAGTTACGGCCTTCGGACTAGCGGGAGACTGGGGGATACGCAGTATTTT

J: TRBJ2-7
size: -
V: TRBV21-1
D: -
CDR3: CASTPPRTRSYEQYF
DNA: TGTGCCAGCACCCCTCCCAGGACACGATCCTACGAGCAGTACTTC

J: TRBJ2-7
size: -
V: TRBV27
D: -
CDR3: CASSPGGLKGAWEQYF
DNA: TGTGCCAGCAGTCCAGGAGGACTAAAAGGGGCCTGGGAGCAGTACTTC

J: TRBJ2-7
size: -
V: TRBV9
D: -
CDR3: CASSQGSRELEQYF
DNA: TGTGCCAGCAGCCAGGGGTCGCGGGAGCTCGAGCAGTACTTC